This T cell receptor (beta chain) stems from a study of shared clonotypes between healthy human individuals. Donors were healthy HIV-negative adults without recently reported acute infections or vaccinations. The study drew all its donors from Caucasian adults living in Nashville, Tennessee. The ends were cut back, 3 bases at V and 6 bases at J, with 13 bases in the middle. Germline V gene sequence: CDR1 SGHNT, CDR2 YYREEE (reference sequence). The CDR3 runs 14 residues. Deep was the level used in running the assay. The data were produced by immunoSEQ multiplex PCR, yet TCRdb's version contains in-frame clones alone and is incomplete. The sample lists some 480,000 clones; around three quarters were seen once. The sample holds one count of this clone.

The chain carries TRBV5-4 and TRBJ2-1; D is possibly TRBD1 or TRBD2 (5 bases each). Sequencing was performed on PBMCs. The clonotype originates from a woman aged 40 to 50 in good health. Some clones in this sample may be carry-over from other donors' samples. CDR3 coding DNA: TGTGCCAGCAGCTCTGGGACGGTTGGCAATGAGCAGTTCTTC. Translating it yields CASSSGTVGNEQFF.